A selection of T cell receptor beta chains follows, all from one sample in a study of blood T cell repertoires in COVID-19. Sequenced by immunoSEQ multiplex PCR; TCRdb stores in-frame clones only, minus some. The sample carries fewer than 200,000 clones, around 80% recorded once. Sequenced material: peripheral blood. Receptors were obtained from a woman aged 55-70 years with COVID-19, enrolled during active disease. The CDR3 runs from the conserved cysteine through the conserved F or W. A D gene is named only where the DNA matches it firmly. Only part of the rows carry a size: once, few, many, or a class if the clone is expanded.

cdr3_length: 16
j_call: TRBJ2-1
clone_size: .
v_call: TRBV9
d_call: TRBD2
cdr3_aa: CASSVDGSGTYNEQFF
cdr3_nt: TGTGCCAGCAGCGTAGATGGTAGCGGGACCTACAATGAGCAGTTCTTC

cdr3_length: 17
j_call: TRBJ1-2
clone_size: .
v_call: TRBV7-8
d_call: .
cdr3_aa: CASSIGVSGGVLDGYTF
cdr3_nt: TGTGCCAGCAGCATCGGGGTTTCGGGGGGCGTTTTAGATGGCTACACCTTC

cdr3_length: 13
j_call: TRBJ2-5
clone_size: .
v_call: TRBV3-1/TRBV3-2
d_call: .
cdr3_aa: CASSQAVGETQYF
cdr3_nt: TGTGCCAGCAGCCAAGCGGTTGGTGAGACCCAGTACTTC

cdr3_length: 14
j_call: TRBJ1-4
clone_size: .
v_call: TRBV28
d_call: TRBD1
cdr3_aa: CASSPQGRGEKLFF
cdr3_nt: TGTGCCAGCAGTCCACAGGGGCGAGGTGAAAAACTGTTTTTT

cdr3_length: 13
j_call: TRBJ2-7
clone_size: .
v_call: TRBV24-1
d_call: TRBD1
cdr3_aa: CATSGTGFGEQYF
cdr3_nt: TGTGCCACCAGTGGGACAGGGTTTGGGGAGCAGTACTTC

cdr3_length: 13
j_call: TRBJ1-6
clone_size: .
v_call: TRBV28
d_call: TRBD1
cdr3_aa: CASDRDYNSPLHF
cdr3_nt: TGTGCCAGCGACAGGGACTATAATTCACCCCTCCACTTT

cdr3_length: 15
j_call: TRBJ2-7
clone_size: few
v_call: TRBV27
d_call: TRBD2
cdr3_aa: CASSIGTSGADEQYF
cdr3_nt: TGTGCCAGCAGCATCGGGACTAGCGGAGCGGACGAGCAGTACTTC

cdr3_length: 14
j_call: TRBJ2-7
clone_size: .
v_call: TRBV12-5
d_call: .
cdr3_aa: CASGTRSFSYEQYF
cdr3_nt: TGTGCTAGTGGTACGAGATCCTTTTCCTACGAGCAGTACTTC

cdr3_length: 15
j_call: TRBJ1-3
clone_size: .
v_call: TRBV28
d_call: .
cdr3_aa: CASSLAIGSGNTIYF
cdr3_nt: TGTGCCAGCAGCCTCGCTATTGGCTCTGGAAACACCATATATTTT

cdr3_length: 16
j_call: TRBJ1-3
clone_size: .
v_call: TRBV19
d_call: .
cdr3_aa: CASSWAPLLSGNTIYF
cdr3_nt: TGTGCCAGTAGTTGGGCCCCACTCCTCTCTGGAAACACCATATATTTT

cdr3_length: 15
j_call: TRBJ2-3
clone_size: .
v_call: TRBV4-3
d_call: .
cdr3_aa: CASSQELQQVDTQYF
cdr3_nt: TGCGCCAGCAGCCAAGAGTTACAACAGGTAGATACGCAGTATTTT

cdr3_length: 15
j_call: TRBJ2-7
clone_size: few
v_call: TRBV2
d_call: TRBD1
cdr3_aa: CASIQGDRGSYEQYF
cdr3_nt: TGTGCCAGCATACAGGGGGACAGGGGGTCCTACGAGCAGTACTTC

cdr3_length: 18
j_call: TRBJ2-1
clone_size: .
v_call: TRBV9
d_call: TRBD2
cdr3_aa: CASSVVGIAGGPGNEQFF
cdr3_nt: TGTGCCAGCAGCGTAGTAGGAATAGCGGGGGGGCCCGGCAATGAGCAGTTCTTC

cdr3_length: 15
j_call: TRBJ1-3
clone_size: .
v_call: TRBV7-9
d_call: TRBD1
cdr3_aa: CASSLAGQGYNTIYF
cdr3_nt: TGTGCCAGCAGCTTGGCCGGACAGGGCTATAACACCATATATTTT

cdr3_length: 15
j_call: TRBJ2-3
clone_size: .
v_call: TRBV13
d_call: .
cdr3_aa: CASSARAGYTDTQYF
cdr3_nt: TGTGCCAGCAGCGCACGGGCGGGGTACACAGATACGCAGTATTTT

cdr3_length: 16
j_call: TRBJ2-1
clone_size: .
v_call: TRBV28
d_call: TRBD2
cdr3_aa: CASGTSGGRGVNEQFF
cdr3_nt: TGTGCCAGCGGGACTAGCGGGGGGCGGGGAGTCAATGAGCAGTTCTTC

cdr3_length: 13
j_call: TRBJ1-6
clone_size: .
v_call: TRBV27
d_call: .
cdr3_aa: CASSLGRDSPLHF
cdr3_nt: TGTGCCAGTAGCCTAGGCCGGGATTCACCCCTCCACTTT

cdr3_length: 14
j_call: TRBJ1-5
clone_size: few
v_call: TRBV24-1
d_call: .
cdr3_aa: CATSDFRGNQPQHF
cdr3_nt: TGTGCCACCAGTGATTTCCGCGGGAATCAGCCCCAGCATTTT

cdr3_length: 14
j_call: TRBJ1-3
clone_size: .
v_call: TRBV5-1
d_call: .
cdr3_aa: CASAQGVSGNTIYF
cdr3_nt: TGCGCCAGCGCCCAAGGGGTCTCTGGAAACACCATATATTTT

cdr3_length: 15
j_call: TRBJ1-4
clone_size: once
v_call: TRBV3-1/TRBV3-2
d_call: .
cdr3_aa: CASSPWRATNEKLFF
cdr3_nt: TGTGCCAGCAGCCCCTGGAGGGCAACTAATGAAAAACTGTTTTTT

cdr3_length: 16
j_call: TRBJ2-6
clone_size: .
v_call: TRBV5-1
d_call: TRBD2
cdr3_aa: CASSLLAGGGANVLTF
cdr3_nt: TGCGCCAGCAGCTTACTAGCGGGAGGTGGGGCCAACGTCCTGACTTTC

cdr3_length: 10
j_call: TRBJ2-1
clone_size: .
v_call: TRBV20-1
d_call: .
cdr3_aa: CSAEYNEQFF
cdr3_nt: TGCAGTGCTGAGTACAATGAGCAGTTCTTC

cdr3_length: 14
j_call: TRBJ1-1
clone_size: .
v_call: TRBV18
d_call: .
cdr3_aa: CASSPEQGNTEAFF
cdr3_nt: TGTGCCAGCTCACCGGAGCAGGGGAACACTGAAGCTTTCTTT

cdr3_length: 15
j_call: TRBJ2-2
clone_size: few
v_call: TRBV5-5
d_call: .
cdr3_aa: CASSSVGGDTGELFF
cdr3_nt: TGTGCCAGCAGCTCTGTAGGGGGGGACACCGGGGAGCTGTTTTTT

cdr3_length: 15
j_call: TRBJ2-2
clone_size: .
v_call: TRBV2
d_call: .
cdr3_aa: CASSGGGRSTGELFF
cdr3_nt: TGTGCCAGTTCTGGGGGCGGGAGATCTACCGGGGAGCTGTTTTTT

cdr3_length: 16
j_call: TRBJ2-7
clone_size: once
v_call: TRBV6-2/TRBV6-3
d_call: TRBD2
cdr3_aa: CASSTTLGYAGDEQYF
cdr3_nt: TGTGCCAGCAGTACGACCCTAGGGTACGCGGGAGACGAGCAGTACTTC

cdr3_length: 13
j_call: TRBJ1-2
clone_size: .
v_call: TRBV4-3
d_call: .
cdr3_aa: CASSQGDTYGYTF
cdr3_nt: TGCGCCAGCAGCCAAGGGGACACCTATGGCTACACCTTC

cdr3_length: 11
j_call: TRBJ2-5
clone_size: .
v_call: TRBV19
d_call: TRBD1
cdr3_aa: CASGTGETQYF
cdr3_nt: TGTGCCTCCGGGACAGGGGAGACCCAGTACTTC

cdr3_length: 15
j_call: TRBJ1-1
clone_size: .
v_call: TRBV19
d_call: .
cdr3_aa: CASSPWTEPTTEAFF
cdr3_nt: TGTGCCAGTAGTCCGTGGACAGAGCCCACCACTGAAGCTTTCTTT

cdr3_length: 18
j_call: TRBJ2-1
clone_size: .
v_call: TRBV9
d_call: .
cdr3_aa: CASSVGLVHTSSYNEQFF
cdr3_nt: TGTGCCAGCAGCGTAGGACTAGTCCACACCAGCTCCTACAATGAGCAGTTCTTC

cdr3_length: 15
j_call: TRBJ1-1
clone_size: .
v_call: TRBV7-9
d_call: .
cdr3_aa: CASSFSGQPGTEAFF
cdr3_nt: TGTGCCAGCAGCTTCTCTGGACAGCCGGGCACTGAAGCTTTCTTT

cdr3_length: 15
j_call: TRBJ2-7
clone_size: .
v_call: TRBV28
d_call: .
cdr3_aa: CASSQIKGPRYEQYF
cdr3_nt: TGTGCCAGCAGCCAGATCAAGGGGCCTAGATACGAGCAGTACTTC